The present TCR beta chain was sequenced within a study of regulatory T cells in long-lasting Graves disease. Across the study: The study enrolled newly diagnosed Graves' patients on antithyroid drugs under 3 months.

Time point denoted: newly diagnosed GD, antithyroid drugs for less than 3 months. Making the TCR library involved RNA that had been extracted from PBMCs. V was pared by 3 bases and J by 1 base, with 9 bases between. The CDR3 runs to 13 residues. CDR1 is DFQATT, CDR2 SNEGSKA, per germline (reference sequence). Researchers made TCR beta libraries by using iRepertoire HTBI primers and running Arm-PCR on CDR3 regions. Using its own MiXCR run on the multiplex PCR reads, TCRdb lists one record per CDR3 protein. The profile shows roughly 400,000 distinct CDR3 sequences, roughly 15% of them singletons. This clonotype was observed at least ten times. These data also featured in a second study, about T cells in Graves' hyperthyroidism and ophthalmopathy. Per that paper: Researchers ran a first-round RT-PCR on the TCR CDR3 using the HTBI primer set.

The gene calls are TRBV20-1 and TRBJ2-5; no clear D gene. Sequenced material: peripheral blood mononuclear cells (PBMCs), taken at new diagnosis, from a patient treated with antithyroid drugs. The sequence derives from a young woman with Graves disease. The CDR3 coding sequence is TGCAGTGCTAGCCTTAGCCTCCAAGAGACCCAGTACTTC. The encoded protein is CSASLSLQETQYF.